This T cell receptor (beta chain) was retrieved from a study of CD8+CD57+ T cells in acquired aplastic anemia (dated by TCRdb to 2017 to 2018). For context, the study as a whole: DNA extracted from sorted CD4+ and CD8+ cells had a mean of approximately 3 ug, with a range of roughly 0.17 to 27.4 ug. For healthy donor samples, the average read count was about 10.8 million for CD4+ cells and 11 million to 13 million for CD8+ cells. What the work shows at the level of the full study, not this receptor alone: Twenty-nine CD8+ CDR3 sequences were found in both patients and controls but appeared to be highly expressed in patients and within the immunodominant clones of the patients. Patients and healthy controls showed no significant difference in CD8+ Simpson's diversity (P=0.060).

This clonotype was seen at least ten times. No cognate antigen has been identified for it. No base quality information exists; no much larger clone differs at one position. Genomic DNA served as template for TCR beta VDJ combination and CDR3 sequence profiling. An Illumina HiSeq 2000 was used for TCR repertoire sequencing. As for the original processing: Repertoire assessment relied on Simpson's diversity index, CDR3 size and DJ length profiles, and TRBV/TRBJ rearrangement plots. The most abundant DNA sequence in the deep sequencing data was defined as the immunodominant clone. CDR3 amino acid sequences were screened for sharing across subjects and were compared with published repertoires and the VDJdb database. TCRdb's own reprocessing of the public reads used fastp at Q25 and MiXCR and kept productive beta chains. Each entry merges the rows of one CDR3 protein and shows their most common DNA and genes. TCRdb's processing, not the authors' own work, is the source of the V and J calls. A total of about 220,000 distinct CDR3 sequences appear in this sample, roughly 35% of them only once. More than 0.95% of the sample is held by the ten biggest clonotypes.

For CDR1 and CDR2, the germline V gene (reference sequence) lists LNHNV and YYDKDF. The CDR3 measures 16 amino acids from cysteine to phenylalanine. The entry retains the CDR3 DNA only, 48 bases that are in frame from base 1. A distance of 19 bases separates the germline ends of V and J, which lose 5 bases and 3 bases respectively. In this study, sorted CD4+ and CD8+ T cells from the blood of healthy subjects and of severe aplastic anemia patients had their TCR repertoires deep-sequenced. Ficoll-Paque density gradient centrifugation was used to isolate peripheral blood mononuclear cells. Before DNA extraction, CD4+ and CD8+ T cells were sorted by FACS or by magnetic beads.

This receptor was taken from a human donor in good health, serving as a control. The sequencing input was sorted CD4+, CD8+, or CD8+CD57+ T cells (not recorded which) from PBMCs. The rearranged chain carries TRBV15 and TRBJ1-1; a tentative D match to TRBD1 spans 6 bases. The CDR3 in this case is CATSGDTRGRDTEAFF. The nucleotides read TGTGCCACCAGCGGTGATACTCGGGGGCGAGACACTGAAGCTTTCTTT.